The clone carrying this TCR beta chain has a handful of counts. Its specificity is unknown. TCRdb ran MiXCR on the reads and lists one entry per CDR3 protein. The sample lists about 360,000 distinct CDR3 sequences, around a third occurring once. Germline CDR1 and CDR2: KGHSH and LQKENI. The CDR3 totals 17 residues. Trimming took 3 bases from V and 1 from J, leaving 17 bases between them. This sample was included in a study of T cell repertoires in cytomegalovirus infection. Whole-study findings and limits: HLA-C-restricted TCR beta clonotypes specific for CMV led the ex vivo response.

The chain recombines TRBV18 with TRBJ2-3; unclear D gene. The sequence derives from a human donor in good health (CMV status not recorded). Some clones in this sample may be carry-over from other donors' samples. Sample: cultured PBMCs, taken from culture after CMV antigen stimulation. CDR3 sequence: CASSPPLLGSGTDTQYF. The CDR3, as DNA: TGTGCCAGCTCACCGCCCCTACTCGGAAGCGGCACAGATACGCAGTATTTT.